This T cell receptor (beta chain) originates from a study of cytomegalovirus exposure and HLA in healthy donors. Overall study: A data release that came early held 75 million to 85 million unique TCRs from HLA-typed donors.

Study-wide results and limits: Several of the most significant clusters appeared linked to common viral pathogens, based on a later analysis. V- and J-gene trimming in TCR beta was tied to a missense DCLRE1C variant by an analysis performed later. There were 150 to 200 TCR beta chains listed as cytomegalovirus-associated.

Germline V lookup: CDR1 MDHEN, CDR2 SYDVKM. The CDR3 is 14 residues long. V was clipped by 6 bases and J by 4 bases, with 12 bases between them. With regard to this clone: Its antigen is not identified.

The PCR had 60 Vbeta and 13 Jbeta primers. The data were produced by immunoSEQ multiplex PCR, yet TCRdb's version contains in-frame clones alone and is incomplete. The sample records roughly 100,000 clones, 75% being singletons. This TCR derives from a man aged 35 to 55 in good health and CMV-seronegative. Sequencing input: PBMCs. The chain employs TRBV28 and TRBJ1-4; tentatively, D is TRBD1 (5 bases). CDR3 loop: CASSPGQGNEKLFF. The CDR3 nucleotides read TGTGCCAGCAGCCCAGGGCAGGGTAATGAAAAACTGTTTTTT.